The clone carrying this TCR beta chain was found a few times. Peripheral blood genomic DNA, not sorted cells or RNA, was the template. This entry is derived from a study of T cell repertoires in aging, cancer and after chemotherapy. Rearranged V-D-J TRB sequences were amplified with a mixed TRB-A/B primer pool. TCRdb independently ran MiXCR on the multiplex PCR reads; one entry per CDR3 protein. The profile shows roughly 9,000 distinct CDR3 sequences, roughly a third of them singletons. The germline V gene encodes CDR1 MNHEY and CDR2 SVGAGI. The junction had 3 bases not matched to a gene; V was cut back by 6 bases and J by 3 bases. This CDR3 contains 15 residues.

The chain combines TRBV6-5 with TRBJ2-4, with 12 bases identical to TRBD1. Sequencing was carried out using blood. This receptor was identified in a human donor in good health. The donor label of this sample is uncertain. CDR3 in DNA: TGTGCCAGCAGGGGACAGGGGGCGTACAAAAACATTCAGTACTTC. Its protein product is CASRGQGAYKNIQYF.